This T cell receptor (beta chain) was identified during a study of blood T cell repertoires in COVID-19. Background on the study: Sources were T cells, B-cell-depleted T cells, or PBMCs; the material itself was cDNA or gDNA.

The age range of participants was about 18 to 95 years, with residence in roughly 25 US areas. Assignments of participants to cohorts depended upon their own reported clinical history. Notes on this clone: The same CDR3 arises from other DNA sequences in this sample as well.

Original processing notes: How many nucleated cells were present was estimated from reference gene primer amplification. Clones were sequenced by immunoSEQ multiplex PCR, and TCRdb holds only the in-frame ones, with some missing. V, J and clone size were drawn from that table, and D and trimming were deduced from the DNA. The sample lists a few hundred thousand clones; about 88% were seen once. Germline V gives CDR1 MNHNS, CDR2 SASEGT. V lost 1 base and J lost 1, with 5 bases in between. The CDR3 runs 13 residues. The sample taken for sequencing was PBMCs or T cells enriched from blood (not recorded which). This TCR was sampled from a woman aged 40 to 50 who had recovered from COVID-19. The chain carries TRBV6-1 and TRBJ2-7, with D unresolved. The CDR3 sequence: CASSEEQSYEQYF. The CDR3 coding sequence is TGTGCCAGCAGTGAAGAACAGTCCTACGAGCAGTACTTC.